These 2 T cell receptor beta chains came from one sample sequenced in a study of cytomegalovirus exposure and HLA in healthy donors. TCRdb's table, derived via immunoSEQ multiplex PCR, lists solely in-frame clones and lacks some. Of 250,000 to 350,000 clones detected, roughly 87% appear once; the ten largest clones hold 0.95% to 1.5%. Material for sequencing was PBMCs. The source of these receptors is a woman aged 25 to 39 in good health and CMV-seropositive.

J is TRBJ2-7 and V is TRBV28, with D possibly matching TRBD2 (6 bases). CDR1 is MDHEN, CDR2 SYDVKM, per germline. The CDR3 spans 13 residues. Between the trimmed V and J ends, which lost 9 bases and 2 bases, there was a span of 14 bases. The CDR3 region is CASRGMVAYEQYF. Written as DNA, the CDR3 is TGTGCCAGTCGGGGGATGGTGGCCTACGAGCAGTACTTC.

The chain combines TRBV5-1 with TRBJ2-1; D might be TRBD1 (7 bases). Germline CDR1 SGHRS, CDR2 YFSETQ. V shed 0 bases and J shed 2 bases, with 12 bases lying between them. The CDR3 has 16 residues. CDR3 sequence (DNA): TGCGCCAGCAGCTTGGGACAGGGAGGAACCTACAATGAGCAGTTCTTC. It yields the protein CASSLGQGGTYNEQFF.